This entry features one T cell receptor beta chain sequence. This record comes from a study of CD8 T cells in Susac syndrome. RNA, at roughly 0.45 to 1 ug, was reverse transcribed with random hexamers. Across 54 Vbeta and 13 Jbeta, immunoSEQ multiplex PCR amplified TCR beta CDR3. TCRdb passed the immunoSEQ multiplex PCR reads through MiXCR, listing each CDR3 protein once. The table records about 280,000 distinct CDR3 sequences, about 88% of them present only once. TCR beta from blood CD8+ and CD4+ T cells was sequenced. Treatment-naive patients with stable or active relapsing-remitting disease were the multiple sclerosis controls. The CD8+ and CD4+ T cells were negatively isolated, with the TEMRA cells enriched by FACS. The CDR3 runs 12 residues. The germline V gene has CDR1 LGHNT and CDR2 FRNRAP. V gave up 7 bases and J gave up 11 bases, with 15 bases separating them.

The sample comprised CD8+ T cells from PBMCs. This clonotype was obtained from a human donor with multiple sclerosis. This chain connects TRBV12-5 to TRBJ2-1; weak D call: TRBD2 (6 bases). CDR3 region: CASATKGGKQFF. CDR3 sequence (DNA): TGTGCTAGTGCCACTAAGGGCGGGAAGCAGTTCTTC. The full variable domain, rest sourced from reference TRBV12-5 and TRBJ2-1, is DARVTQTPRHKVTEMGQEVTMRCQPILGHNTVFWYRQTMMQGLELLAYFRNRAPLDDSGMPKDRFSAEMPDATLATLKIQPSEPRDSAVYFCASATKGGKQFFGPGTRLTVL.